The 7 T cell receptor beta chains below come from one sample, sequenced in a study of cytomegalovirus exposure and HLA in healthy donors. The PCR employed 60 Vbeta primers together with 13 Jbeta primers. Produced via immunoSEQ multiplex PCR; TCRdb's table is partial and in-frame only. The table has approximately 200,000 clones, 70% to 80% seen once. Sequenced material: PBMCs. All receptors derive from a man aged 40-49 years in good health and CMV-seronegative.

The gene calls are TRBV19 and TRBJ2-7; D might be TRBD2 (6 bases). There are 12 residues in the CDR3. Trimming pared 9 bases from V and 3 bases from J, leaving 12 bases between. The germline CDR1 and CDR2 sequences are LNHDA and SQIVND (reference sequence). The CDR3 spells CASAGPFYEQYF. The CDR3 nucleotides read TGTGCCAGCGCGGGACCCTTCTACGAGCAGTACTTC.

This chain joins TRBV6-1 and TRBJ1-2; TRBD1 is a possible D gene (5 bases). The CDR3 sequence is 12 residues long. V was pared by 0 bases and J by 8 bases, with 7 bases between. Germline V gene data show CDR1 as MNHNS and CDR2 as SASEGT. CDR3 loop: CASSEAGRGYTF. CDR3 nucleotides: TGTGCCAGCAGTGAAGCGGGGCGGGGCTACACCTTC.

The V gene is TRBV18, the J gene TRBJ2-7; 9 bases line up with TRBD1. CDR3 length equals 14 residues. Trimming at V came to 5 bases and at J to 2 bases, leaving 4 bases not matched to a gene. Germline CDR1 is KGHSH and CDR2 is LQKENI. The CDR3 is CASSGTGIAYEQYF. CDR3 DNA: TGTGCCAGCTCAGGGACAGGGATAGCCTACGAGCAGTACTTC.

CDR3 bases: TGTGCCAGCAGTTTATCGGGATCAACCGGGACTAGCGGGAGCTGGCATGAGCAGTTCTTC. Translated, it gives CASSLSGSTGTSGSWHEQFF. V gene TRBV27 combines with J gene TRBJ2-1; 14 bases are a match to TRBD2. V trimming: 0 bases; J trimming: 8 bases; junction bases outside the gene matches: 15. The germline gives CDR1 MNHEY, CDR2 SMNVEV (reference sequence). The CDR3 runs 20 residues.

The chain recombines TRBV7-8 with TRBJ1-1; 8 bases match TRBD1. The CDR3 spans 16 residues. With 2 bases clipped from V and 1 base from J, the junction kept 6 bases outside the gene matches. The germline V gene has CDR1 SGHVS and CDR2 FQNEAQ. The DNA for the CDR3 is TGTGCCAGCAGCTTACCCCGGACAGGGACGAACACTGAAGCTTTCTTT. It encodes CASSLPRTGTNTEAFF.

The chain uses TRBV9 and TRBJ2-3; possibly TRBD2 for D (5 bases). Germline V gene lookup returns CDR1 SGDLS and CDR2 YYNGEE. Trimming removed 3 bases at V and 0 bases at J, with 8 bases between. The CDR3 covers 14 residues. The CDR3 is CASSGEKSTDTQYF. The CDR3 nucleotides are TGTGCCAGCAGCGGGGAGAAGAGCACAGATACGCAGTATTTT.

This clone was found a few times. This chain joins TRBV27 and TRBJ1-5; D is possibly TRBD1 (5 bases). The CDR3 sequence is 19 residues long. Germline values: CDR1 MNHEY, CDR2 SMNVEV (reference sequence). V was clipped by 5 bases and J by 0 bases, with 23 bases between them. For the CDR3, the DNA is TGTGCCAGCAGTCCTCCCCGCGGGACGGACGGATATAGCAATCAGCCCCAGCATTTT. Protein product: CASSPPRGTDGYSNQPQHF.